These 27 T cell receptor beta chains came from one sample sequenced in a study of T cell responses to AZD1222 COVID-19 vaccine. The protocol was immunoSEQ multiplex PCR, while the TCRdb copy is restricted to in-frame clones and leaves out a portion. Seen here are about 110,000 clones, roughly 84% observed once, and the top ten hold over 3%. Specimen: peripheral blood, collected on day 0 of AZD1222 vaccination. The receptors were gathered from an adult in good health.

This CDR3 is CAWSVGFVPYEQYF. In DNA form, the CDR3 reads TGTGCCTGGAGTGTAGGATTTGTTCCCTACGAGCAGTACTTC. This rearrangement joins TRBV30 to TRBJ2-7, with D unclear. The CDR3 runs to 14 residues. Germline V gene lookup returns CDR1 GTSNPN and CDR2 SVGIG (reference sequence). V gave up 0 bases and J gave up 2 bases, with 11 bases separating them.

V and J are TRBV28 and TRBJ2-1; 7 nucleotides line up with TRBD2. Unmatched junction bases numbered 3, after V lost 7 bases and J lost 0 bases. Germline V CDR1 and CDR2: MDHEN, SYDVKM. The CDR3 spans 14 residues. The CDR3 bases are TGTGCCAGCAACGGGGGGAGCTCCTACAATGAGCAGTTCTTC. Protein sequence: CASNGGSSYNEQFF.

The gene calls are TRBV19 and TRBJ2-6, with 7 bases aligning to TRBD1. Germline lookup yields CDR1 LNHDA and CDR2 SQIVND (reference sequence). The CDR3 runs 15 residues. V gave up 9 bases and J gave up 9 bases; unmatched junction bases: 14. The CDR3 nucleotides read TGTGCCAGCACGGACCAGGACAGGTCGGTCAACGTCCTGACTTTC. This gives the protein CASTDQDRSVNVLTF.

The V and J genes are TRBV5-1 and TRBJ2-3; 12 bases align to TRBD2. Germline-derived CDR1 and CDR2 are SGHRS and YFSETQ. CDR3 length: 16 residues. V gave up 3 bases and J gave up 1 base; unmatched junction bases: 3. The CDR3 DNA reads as TGCGCCAGCAGCTCGAGGACTAGCGGGGGCACAGATACGCAGTATTTT. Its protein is CASSSRTSGGTDTQYF. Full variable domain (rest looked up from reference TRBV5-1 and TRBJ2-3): KAGVTQTPRYLIKTRGQQVTLSCSPISGHRSVSWYQQTPGQGLQFLFEYFSETQRNKGNFPGRFSGRQFSNSRSEMNVSTLELGDSALYLCASSSRTSGGTDTQYFGPGTRLTVL.

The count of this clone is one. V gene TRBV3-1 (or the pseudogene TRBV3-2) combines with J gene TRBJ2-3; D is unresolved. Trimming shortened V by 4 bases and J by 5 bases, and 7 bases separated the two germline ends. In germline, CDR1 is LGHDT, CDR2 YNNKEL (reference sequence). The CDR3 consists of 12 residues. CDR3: CASSPPGDTQYF. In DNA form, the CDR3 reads TGTGCCAGCAGCCCCCCGGGAGATACGCAGTATTTT.

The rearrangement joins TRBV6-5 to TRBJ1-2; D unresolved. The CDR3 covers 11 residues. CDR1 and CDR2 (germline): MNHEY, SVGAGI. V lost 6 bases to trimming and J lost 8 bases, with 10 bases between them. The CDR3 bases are TGTGCCAGCAGAAATATGGGGGGCTACACCTTC. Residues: CASRNMGGYTF.

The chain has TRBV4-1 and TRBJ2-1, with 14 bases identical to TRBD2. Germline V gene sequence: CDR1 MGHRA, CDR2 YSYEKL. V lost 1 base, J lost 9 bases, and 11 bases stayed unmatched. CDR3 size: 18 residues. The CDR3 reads CASSQGLAGGPGGSEQFF. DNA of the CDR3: TGCGCCAGCAGCCAAGGACTAGCGGGGGGGCCCGGAGGGAGTGAGCAGTTCTTC.

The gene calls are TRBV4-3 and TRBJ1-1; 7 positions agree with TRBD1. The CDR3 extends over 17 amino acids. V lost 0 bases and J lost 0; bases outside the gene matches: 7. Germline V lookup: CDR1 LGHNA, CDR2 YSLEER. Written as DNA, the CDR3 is TGCGCCAGCAGCCAAGATGGGACGGACAGGCTGAACACTGAAGCTTTCTTT. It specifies CASSQDGTDRLNTEAFF.

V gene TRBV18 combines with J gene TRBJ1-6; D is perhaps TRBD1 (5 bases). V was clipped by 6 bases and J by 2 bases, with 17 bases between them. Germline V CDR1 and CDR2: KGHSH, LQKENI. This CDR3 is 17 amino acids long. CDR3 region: CASSQIKLGAYNSPLHF. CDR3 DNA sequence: TGTGCCAGCTCTCAGATCAAGTTGGGGGCCTATAATTCACCCCTCCACTTT.

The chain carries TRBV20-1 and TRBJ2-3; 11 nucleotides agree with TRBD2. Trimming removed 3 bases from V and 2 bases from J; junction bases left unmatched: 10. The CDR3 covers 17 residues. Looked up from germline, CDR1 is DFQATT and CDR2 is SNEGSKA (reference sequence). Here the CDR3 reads CSASGASGGSHTDTQYF. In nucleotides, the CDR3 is TGCAGTGCTAGTGGGGCTAGCGGGGGGTCCCACACAGATACGCAGTATTTT.

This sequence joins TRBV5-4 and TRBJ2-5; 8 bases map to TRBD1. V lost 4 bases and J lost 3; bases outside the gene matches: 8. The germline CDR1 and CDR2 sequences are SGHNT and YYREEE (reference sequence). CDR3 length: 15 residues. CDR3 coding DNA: TGTGCCAGCAGCACACCCCAGGGGGCTGAAGAGACCCAGTACTTC. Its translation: CASSTPQGAEETQYF. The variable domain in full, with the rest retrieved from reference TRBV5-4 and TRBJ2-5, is ETGVTQSPTHLIKTRGQQVTLRCSSQSGHNTVSWYQQALGQGPQFIFQYYREEENGRGNFPPRFSGLQFPNYSSELNVNALELDDSALYLCASSTPQGAEETQYFGPGTRLLVL.

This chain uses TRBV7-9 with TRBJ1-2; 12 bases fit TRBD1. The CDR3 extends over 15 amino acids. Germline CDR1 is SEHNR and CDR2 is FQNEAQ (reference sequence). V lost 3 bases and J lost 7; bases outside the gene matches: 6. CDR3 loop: CASSFPGQGAAGYTF. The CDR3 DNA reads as TGTGCCAGCAGCTTCCCGGGACAGGGGGCTGCTGGCTACACCTTC.

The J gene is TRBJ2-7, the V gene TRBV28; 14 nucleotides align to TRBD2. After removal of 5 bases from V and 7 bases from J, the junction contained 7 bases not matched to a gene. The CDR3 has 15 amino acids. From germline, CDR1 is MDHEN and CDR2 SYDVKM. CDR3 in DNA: TGTGCCAGCAGTCCCTCGACTAGCGGGGGGGTTGAGCAGTACTTC. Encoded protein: CASSPSTSGGVEQYF.

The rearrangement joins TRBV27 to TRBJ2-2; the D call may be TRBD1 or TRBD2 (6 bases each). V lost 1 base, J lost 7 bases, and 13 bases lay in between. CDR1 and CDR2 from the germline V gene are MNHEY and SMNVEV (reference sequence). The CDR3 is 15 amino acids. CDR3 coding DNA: TGTGCCAGCAGTTTATTGGGGGGCGCGGGCGGGGAGCTGTTTTTT. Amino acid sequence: CASSLLGGAGGELFF.

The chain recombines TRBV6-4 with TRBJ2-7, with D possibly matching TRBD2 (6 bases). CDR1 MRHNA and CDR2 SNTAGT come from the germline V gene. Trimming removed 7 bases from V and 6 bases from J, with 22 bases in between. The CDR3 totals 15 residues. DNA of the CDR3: TGTGCCAGCACCTCCCACGGGGGTCCCTCATGCGAGCAGTACTTC. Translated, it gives CASTSHGGPSCEQYF.

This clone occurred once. CDR3: CASSQTVNTEAFF. In nucleotides, the CDR3 is TGTGCCAGCAGCCAGACAGTGAACACTGAAGCTTTCTTT. The rearrangement links TRBV6-4 to TRBJ1-1; TRBD1 might be the D (5 bases). Germline CDR1 reads MRHNA; CDR2 reads SNTAGT. The V gene lost 6 bases and the J gene lost 0 bases, with 8 bases spanning the gap. The CDR3 totals 13 residues.

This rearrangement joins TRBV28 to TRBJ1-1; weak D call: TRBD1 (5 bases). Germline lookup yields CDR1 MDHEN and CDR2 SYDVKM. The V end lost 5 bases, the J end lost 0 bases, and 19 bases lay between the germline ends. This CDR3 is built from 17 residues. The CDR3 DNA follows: TGTGCCAGCAGTCTACCGAGGGCGGCAGGGATGAACACTGAAGCTTTCTTT. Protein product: CASSLPRAAGMNTEAFF.

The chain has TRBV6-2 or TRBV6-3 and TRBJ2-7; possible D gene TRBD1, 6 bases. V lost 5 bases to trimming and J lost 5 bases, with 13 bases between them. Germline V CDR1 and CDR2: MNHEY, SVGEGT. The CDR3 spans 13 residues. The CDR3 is CASSNREVDEQYF. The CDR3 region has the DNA TGTGCCAGCAGTAACAGGGAAGTCGACGAGCAGTACTTC.

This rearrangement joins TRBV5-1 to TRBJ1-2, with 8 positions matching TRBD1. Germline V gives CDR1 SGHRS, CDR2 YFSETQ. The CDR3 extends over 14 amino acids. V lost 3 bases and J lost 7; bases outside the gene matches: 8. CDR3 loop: CASSSLTGTGGYTF. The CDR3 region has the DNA TGCGCCAGCAGCTCGCTAACCGGGACAGGTGGCTACACCTTC.

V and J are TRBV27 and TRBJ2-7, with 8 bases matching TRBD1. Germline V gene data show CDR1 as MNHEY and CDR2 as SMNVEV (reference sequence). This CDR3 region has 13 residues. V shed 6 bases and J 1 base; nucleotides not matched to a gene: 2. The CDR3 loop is CASRRQGSYEQYF. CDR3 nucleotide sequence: TGTGCCAGCAGAAGACAGGGGTCCTACGAGCAGTACTTC.

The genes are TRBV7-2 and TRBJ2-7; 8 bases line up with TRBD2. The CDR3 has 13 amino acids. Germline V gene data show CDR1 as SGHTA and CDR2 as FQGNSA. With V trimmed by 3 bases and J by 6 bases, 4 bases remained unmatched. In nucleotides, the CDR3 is TGTGCCAGCAGCTTCGGGGGGGAGCGCGAGCAGTACTTC. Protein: CASSFGGEREQYF.

The CDR3 region is CASIPGQVVGQPQHF. DNA for the CDR3: TGTGCCAGCATCCCGGGACAGGTGGTTGGTCAGCCCCAGCATTTT. The rearrangement joins TRBV28 to TRBJ1-5, with 8 bases matching TRBD1. CDR1 and CDR2 from the germline V gene are MDHEN and SYDVKM. Unmatched junction bases numbered 11, after V lost 7 bases and J lost 6 bases. This CDR3 contains 15 residues.

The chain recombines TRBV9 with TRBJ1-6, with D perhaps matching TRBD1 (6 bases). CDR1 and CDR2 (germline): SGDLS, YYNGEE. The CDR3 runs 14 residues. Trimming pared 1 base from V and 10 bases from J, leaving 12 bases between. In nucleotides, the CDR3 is TGTGCCAGCAGCGTATCAGGGGTGGCCTCACCCCTCCACTTT. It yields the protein CASSVSGVASPLHF.

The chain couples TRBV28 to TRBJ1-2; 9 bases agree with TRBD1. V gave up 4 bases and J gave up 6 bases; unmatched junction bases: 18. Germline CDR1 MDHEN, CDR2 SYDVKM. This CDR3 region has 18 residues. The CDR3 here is CASSSPGQGGWGRDGYTF. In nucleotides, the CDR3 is TGTGCCAGCAGTTCCCCGGGACAGGGAGGATGGGGGAGGGATGGCTACACCTTC.

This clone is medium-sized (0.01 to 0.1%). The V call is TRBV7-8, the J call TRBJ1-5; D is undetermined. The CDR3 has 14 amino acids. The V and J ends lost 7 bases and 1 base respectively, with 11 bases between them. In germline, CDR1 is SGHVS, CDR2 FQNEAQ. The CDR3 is CASTPLESNQPQHF. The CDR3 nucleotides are TGTGCCAGCACCCCCCTCGAGAGCAATCAGCCCCAGCATTTT.

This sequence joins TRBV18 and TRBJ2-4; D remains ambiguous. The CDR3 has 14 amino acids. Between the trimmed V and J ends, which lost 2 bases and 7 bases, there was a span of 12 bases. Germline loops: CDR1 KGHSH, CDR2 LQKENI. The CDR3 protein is CASSPNPGSNIQYF. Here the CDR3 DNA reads TGTGCCAGCTCACCAAACCCCGGGTCCAACATTCAGTACTTC.

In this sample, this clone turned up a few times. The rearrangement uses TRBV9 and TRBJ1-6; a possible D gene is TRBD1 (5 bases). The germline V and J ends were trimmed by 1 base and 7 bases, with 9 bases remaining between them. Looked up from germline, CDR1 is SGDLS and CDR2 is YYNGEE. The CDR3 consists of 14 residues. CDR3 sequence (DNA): TGTGCCAGCAGCGTACAGGGCTGGAATTCACCCCTCCACTTT. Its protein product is CASSVQGWNSPLHF.